One sample yielded the 7 T cell receptor beta chains listed below, sequenced in a study of T-cell reconstitution after alpha-beta-depleted transplantation in children. Preparation of the TCRbeta library involved a method that used unique molecular identifiers. Via MiXCR, TCRdb re-called the PCR reads, giving one row per CDR3 protein. Here the sample spans around 300,000 distinct CDR3 sequences, 9.5% to 13% being singletons. The specimen comprised PBMCs, sampled before TCRalphabeta/CD19-depleted stem cell transplant. Receptor source: a boy younger than two with acute myeloid leukemia, due to receive a stem cell transplant.

This clonotype was seen many times. The chain couples TRBV29-1 to TRBJ2-1; D might be TRBD2 (5 bases). Between the trimmed V and J ends, which lost 1 base and 1 base, there was a span of 8 bases. The CDR3 is 14 amino acids. In germline, CDR1 is SQVTM, CDR2 ANQGSEA. The CDR3 loop is CSVEVGSSYNEQFF. The CDR3 nucleotides read TGCAGCGTTGAAGTTGGGAGTTCCTACAATGAGCAGTTCTTC.

V and J are TRBV12-3 or TRBV12-4 and TRBJ2-3, with a tentative D call TRBD1 (6 bases). Between the trimmed V and J ends, which lost 7 bases and 4 bases, there was a span of 15 bases. The CDR3 is made up of 14 amino acids. CDR3 DNA: TGTGCCAGCAAGGCAGGGGAAGGACCAGATACGCAGTATTTT. This codes for CASKAGEGPDTQYF.

This clonotype was counted only a few times. The V and J genes are TRBV18 and TRBJ1-4; D ambiguous. The CDR3 is 13 amino acids. Trimming pared 1 base from V and 6 bases from J, leaving 6 bases between. Germline values: CDR1 KGHSH, CDR2 LQKENI. CDR3 residues: CASSPLIDEKLFF. CDR3 in DNA: TGTGCCAGCTCACCACTCATCGATGAAAAACTGTTTTTT. The full variable domain, completed using reference TRBV18 and TRBJ1-4, is NAGVMQNPRHLVRRRGQEARLRCSPMKGHSHVYWYRQLPEEGLKFMVYLQKENIIDESGMPKERFSAEFPKEGPSILRIQQVVRGDSAAYFCASSPLIDEKLFFGSGTQLSVL.

This clonotype was observed a few times. This chain joins TRBV7-9 and TRBJ1-4; maybe TRBD1 (5 bases). Trimming took off 0 bases at V and 5 bases at J, with 10 bases between the two ends. Germline CDR1 and CDR2: SEHNR and FQNEAQ (reference sequence). This CDR3 comprises 15 residues. CDR3 nucleotide sequence: TGTGCCAGCAGCTTAGCGGCAGGGAACAATGAAAAACTGTTTTTT. This codes for CASSLAAGNNEKLFF.

By frequency in the sample, this clonotype is medium-sized. The rearrangement links TRBV11-2 to TRBJ1-4; no clear D gene. The CDR3 contains 14 residues. The V and J ends lost 5 bases and 0 bases respectively, with 7 bases between them. Germline-derived CDR1 and CDR2 are SGHAT and FQNNGV. This chain's CDR3 is CASSPPATNEKLFF. The CDR3 DNA follows: TGTGCCAGCAGCCCTCCCGCAACTAATGAAAAACTGTTTTTT.

This clonotype was counted only a few times. The rearrangement uses TRBV20-1 and TRBJ2-6, with 8 bases matching TRBD2. Trimming cost V 3 bases and J 4 bases; bases outside gene matches: 5. This CDR3 spans 15 amino acids. The germline CDR1 and CDR2 sequences are DFQATT and SNEGSKA (reference sequence). CDR3 sequence reads: CSASGGASGANVLTF. For the CDR3, the DNA is TGCAGTGCTAGCGGGGGGGCATCCGGGGCCAACGTCCTGACTTTC.

This clonotype was detected many times. CDR3 loop: CASSLTPTGGLNTGELFF. In DNA, the CDR3 is TGTGCCAGCAGCTTAACCCCCACAGGGGGACTGAACACCGGGGAGCTGTTTTTT. The V call is TRBV11-1, the J call TRBJ2-2; 8 positions match TRBD1. With V trimmed by 2 bases and J by 1 base, 9 bases remained unmatched. The CDR3 is 18 amino acids. Germline loops: CDR1 SGHAT, CDR2 FQDESV (reference sequence).